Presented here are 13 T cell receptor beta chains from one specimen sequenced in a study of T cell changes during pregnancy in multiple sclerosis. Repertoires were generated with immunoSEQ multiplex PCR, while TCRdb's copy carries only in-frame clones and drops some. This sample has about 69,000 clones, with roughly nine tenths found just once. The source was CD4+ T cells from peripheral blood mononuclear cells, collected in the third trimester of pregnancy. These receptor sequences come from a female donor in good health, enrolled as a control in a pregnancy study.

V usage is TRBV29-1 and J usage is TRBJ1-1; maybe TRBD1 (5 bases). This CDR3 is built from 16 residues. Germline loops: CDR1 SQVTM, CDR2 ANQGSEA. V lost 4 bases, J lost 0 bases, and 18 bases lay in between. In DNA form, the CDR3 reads TGCAGCGTTGTTCCATTCCGGGGGTCGATGAACACTGAAGCTTTCTTT. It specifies CSVVPFRGSMNTEAFF.

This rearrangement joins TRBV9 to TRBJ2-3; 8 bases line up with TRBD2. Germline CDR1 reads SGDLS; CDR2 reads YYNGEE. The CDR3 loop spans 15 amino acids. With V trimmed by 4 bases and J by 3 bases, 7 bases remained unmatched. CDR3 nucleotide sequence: TGTGCCAGCAGCTTGGGAAGCGGGGGAACAGATACGCAGTATTTT. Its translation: CASSLGSGGTDTQYF.

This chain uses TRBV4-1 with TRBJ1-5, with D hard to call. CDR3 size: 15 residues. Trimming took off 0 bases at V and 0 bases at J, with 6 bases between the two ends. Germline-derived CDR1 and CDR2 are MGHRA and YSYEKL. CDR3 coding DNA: TGCGCCAGCAGCCAAGACGGGAATAGCAATCAGCCCCAGCATTTT. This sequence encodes CASSQDGNSNQPQHF.

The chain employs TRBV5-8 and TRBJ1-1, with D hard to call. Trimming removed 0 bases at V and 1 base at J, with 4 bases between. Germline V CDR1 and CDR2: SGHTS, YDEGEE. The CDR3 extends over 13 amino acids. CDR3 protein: CASSLDRNTEAFF. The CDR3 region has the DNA TGTGCCAGCAGCTTGGACAGGAACACTGAAGCTTTCTTT.

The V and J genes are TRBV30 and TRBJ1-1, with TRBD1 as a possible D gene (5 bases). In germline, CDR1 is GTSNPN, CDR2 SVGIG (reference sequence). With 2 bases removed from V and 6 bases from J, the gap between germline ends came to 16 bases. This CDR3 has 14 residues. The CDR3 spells CAWSPGPSGAEAFF. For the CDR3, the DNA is TGTGCCTGGAGTCCCGGTCCCTCGGGGGCTGAAGCTTTCTTT.

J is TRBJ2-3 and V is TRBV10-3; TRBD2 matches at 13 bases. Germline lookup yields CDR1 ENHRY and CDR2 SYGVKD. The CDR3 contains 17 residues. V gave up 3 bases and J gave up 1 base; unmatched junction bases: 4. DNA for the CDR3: TGTGCCATCAGTGAAACTAGCGGGGGGGTGGGCACAGATACGCAGTATTTT. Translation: CAISETSGGVGTDTQYF.

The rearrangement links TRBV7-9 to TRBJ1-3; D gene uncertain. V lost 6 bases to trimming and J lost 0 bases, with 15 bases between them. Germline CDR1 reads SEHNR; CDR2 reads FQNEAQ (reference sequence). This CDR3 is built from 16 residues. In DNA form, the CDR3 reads TGTGCCAGCAGACCGAAGCCCCGAAGCTCTGGAAACACCATATATTTT. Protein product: CASRPKPRSSGNTIYF.

CDR3 nucleotide sequence: TGTGCCAGCAGCTTCTCCACAGGGAATTCCGAGCAGTACTTC. Encoded protein: CASSFSTGNSEQYF. This sequence joins TRBV5-4 and TRBJ2-7; D might be TRBD1 (6 bases). The germline V gene encodes CDR1 SGHNT and CDR2 YYREEE (reference sequence). The CDR3 sequence is 14 residues long. With 2 bases removed from V and 6 bases from J, the gap between germline ends came to 15 bases.

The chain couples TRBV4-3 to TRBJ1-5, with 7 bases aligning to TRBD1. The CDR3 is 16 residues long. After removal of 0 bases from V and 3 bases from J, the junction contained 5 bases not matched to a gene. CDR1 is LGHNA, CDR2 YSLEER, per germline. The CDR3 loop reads CASSQERQGHNQPQHF. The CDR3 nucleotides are TGCGCCAGCAGCCAAGAAAGACAGGGACACAATCAGCCCCAGCATTTT.

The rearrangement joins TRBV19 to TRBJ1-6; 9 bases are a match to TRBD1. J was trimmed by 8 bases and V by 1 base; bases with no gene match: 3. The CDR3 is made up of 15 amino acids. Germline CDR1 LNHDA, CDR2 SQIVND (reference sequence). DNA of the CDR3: TGTGCCAGTAGTATAGGGGACAGGGTCGATTCACCCCTCCACTTT. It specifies CASSIGDRVDSPLHF. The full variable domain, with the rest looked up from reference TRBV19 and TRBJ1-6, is DGGITQSPKYLFRKEGQNVTLSCEQNLNHDAMYWYRQDPGQGLRLIYYSQIVNDFQKGDIAEGYSVSREKKESFPLTVTSAQKNPTAFYLCASSIGDRVDSPLHFGNGTRLTVT.

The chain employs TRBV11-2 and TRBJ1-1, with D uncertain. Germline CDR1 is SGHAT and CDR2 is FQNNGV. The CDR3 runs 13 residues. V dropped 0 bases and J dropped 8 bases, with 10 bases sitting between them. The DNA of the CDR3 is TGTGCCAGCAGCTTAGATGGGAGGTTAGAAGCTTTCTTT. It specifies CASSLDGRLEAFF.

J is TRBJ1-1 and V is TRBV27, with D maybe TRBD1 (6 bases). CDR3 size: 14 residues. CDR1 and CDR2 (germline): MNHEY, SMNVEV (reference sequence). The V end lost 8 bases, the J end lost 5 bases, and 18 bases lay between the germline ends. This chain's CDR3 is CASLLLRGGTEAFF. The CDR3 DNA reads TGTGCCAGCCTACTCTTGAGGGGGGGGACTGAAGCTTTCTTT.

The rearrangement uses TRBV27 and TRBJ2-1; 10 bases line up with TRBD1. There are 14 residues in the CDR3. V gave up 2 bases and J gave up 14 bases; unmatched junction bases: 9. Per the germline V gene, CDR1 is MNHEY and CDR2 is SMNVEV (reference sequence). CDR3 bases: TGTGCCAGCAGTTTAGATAGGGACAGGGGAGACGAGTTCTTC. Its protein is CASSLDRDRGDEFF.